The 10 T cell receptor beta chains listed next were all sequenced from one sample in a study of CD8+ T cells in alopecia areata (dated by TCRdb to the late 2010s). The library was built by means of the immunoSEQ multiplex PCR assay. RNA was extracted from all samples and reverse transcribed into cDNA as template for TCR sequencing. TCRdb holds this immuneACCESS table with in-frame rearrangements only. Some clones are missing; in checked studies, unresolved V genes explain under half, and the rest has no known cause. Within this sample are 140,000 or so clones, with about half of them counted one time only. The biggest ten clones account for 0.8% to 1% of the sample. Sample time point, as interpreted from the label and publication: baseline before oral tofacitinib. Here the sequenced sample was CD4+ T cells sorted from blood, taken at week 0. Receptors were obtained from a human donor with alopecia areata.

The CDR3 DNA sequence: TGTGCCTGGAGGCAAAGCGGGAGGCGGATTTACAATGAGCAGTTCTTC. It codes for CAWRQSGRRIYNEQFF. The chain combines TRBV30 with TRBJ2-1; TRBD2 aligns across 9 bases. Germline assignment: CDR1 GTSNPN and CDR2 SVGIG (reference sequence). V lost 3 bases to trimming and J lost 4 bases; unmatched junction nucleotides: 10. The CDR3 sequence is 16 residues long.

This clone was found a few times. CDR3 nucleotides: TGTGCCAGCAGCTTAACAACAGGGGGCGGAAACACCATATATTTT. Translating gives CASSLTTGGGNTIYF. V gene TRBV7-8 combines with J gene TRBJ1-3, with 9 bases lining up with TRBD1. The junction had 3 bases not matched to a gene; V was cut back by 2 bases and J by 4 bases. The CDR3 runs to 15 residues. The germline V gene has CDR1 SGHVS and CDR2 FQNEAQ.

The rearrangement links TRBV29-1 to TRBJ1-1; perhaps TRBD1 as D (6 bases). CDR3 size: 15 residues. The germline V and J ends were trimmed by 3 bases and 3 bases, with 17 bases remaining between them. The germline CDR1 and CDR2 sequences are SQVTM and ANQGSEA. The CDR3 here is CSVDPNRVSDTEAFF. The DNA for the CDR3 is TGCAGCGTTGACCCAAACAGGGTTTCGGACACTGAAGCTTTCTTT.

The chain combines TRBV28 with TRBJ2-7, with D possibly matching TRBD2 (6 bases). Trimming shortened V by 6 bases and J by 2 bases, and 20 bases separated the two germline ends. The CDR3 sequence is 16 residues long. Germline V gene data show CDR1 as MDHEN and CDR2 as SYDVKM. CDR3 DNA: TGTGCCAGCAGCTCCGCCGGGACGGGCGGGGCCTACGAGCAGTACTTC. Translating gives CASSSAGTGGAYEQYF.

The rearrangement joins TRBV29-1 to TRBJ2-5; TRBD1 matches at 8 bases. The CDR3 contains 16 residues. From germline, CDR1 is SQVTM and CDR2 ANQGSEA. The J segment lost 2 bases and the V segment lost 6 bases, leaving 14 bases of the junction unmatched. This chain's CDR3 is CSVPPAGGILQETQYF. CDR3 in DNA: TGCAGCGTCCCTCCGGCAGGGGGCATTCTTCAAGAGACCCAGTACTTC.

The V and J genes are TRBV6-5 and TRBJ2-3, with D possibly matching TRBD2 (6 bases). Germline values: CDR1 MNHEY, CDR2 SVGAGI. The CDR3 extends over 15 amino acids. V was trimmed by 2 bases and J by 2 bases, leaving 11 bases between them. This CDR3 is CASSYVAGPTDTQYF. DNA for the CDR3: TGTGCCAGCAGTTACGTTGCGGGGCCCACAGATACGCAGTATTTT.

At least ten counts were recorded for this clone. The CDR3 spells CASSLGRVGQPQETQYF. The CDR3 DNA reads TGTGCCAGCAGCTTAGGAAGGGTGGGACAGCCTCAAGAGACCCAGTACTTC. The V call is TRBV11-2, the J call TRBJ2-5, with 7 nucleotides matching TRBD1. This CDR3 spans 17 amino acids. V gave up 1 base and J gave up 2 bases; unmatched junction bases: 10. Germline CDR1 reads SGHAT; CDR2 reads FQNNGV.

This clone was observed a handful of times. This sequence joins TRBV9 and TRBJ2-2, with D maybe TRBD2 (6 bases). CDR3 length: 13 amino acids. The germline V and J ends were trimmed by 2 bases and 7 bases, with 9 bases remaining between them. The germline V gene encodes CDR1 SGDLS and CDR2 YYNGEE. This chain's CDR3 is CASSVPGGGELFF. CDR3 in DNA: TGTGCCAGCAGCGTGCCCGGGGGCGGGGAGCTGTTTTTT.

CDR3 bases: TGTGCCAGCAGCTTGGGGGTTAGCGAAATTCAGTACTTC. Protein product: CASSLGVSEIQYF. This chain links TRBV5-4 with TRBJ2-4; possible D gene TRBD2, 5 bases. CDR3 length equals 13 residues. The V end lost 0 bases, the J end lost 10 bases, and 11 bases lay between the germline ends. Germline assignment: CDR1 SGHNT and CDR2 YYREEE (reference sequence).

Only one count was recorded for this clone. This chain joins TRBV28 and TRBJ1-5, with 9 positions matching TRBD1. J lost 6 bases, V lost 2 bases, and 5 bases had no gene match. Per the germline V gene, CDR1 is MDHEN and CDR2 is SYDVKM. The CDR3 sequence is 15 residues long. The CDR3 sequence is CASSLRDRGIQPQHF. The CDR3, as DNA: TGTGCCAGCAGTTTAAGAGACAGGGGGATTCAGCCCCAGCATTTT.